The sequence of this TCR beta chain was determined in a study of CD8+ T cells in alopecia areata. Broader study findings: Higher clonality was seen in lesional scalp than in normal scalp, especially in alopecia totalis/universalis.

The V gene end was trimmed by 0 bases and the J gene end by 4 bases; junction bases not matched to a gene: 9. CDR3 size: 17 residues. Germline V gene data show CDR1 as LNHNV and CDR2 as YYDKDF (reference sequence). Remarks on this clone: As yet, its antigen is unknown.

Isolated RNA was reverse transcribed into cDNA used as the sequencing template. Assay: immunoSEQ multiplex PCR; the TCRdb copy retains only in-frame clones and omits some. Counted here are approximately 150,000 clones, around two thirds occurring once; the ten biggest clones make up 35% to 40%. Source material: CD8+ T cells sorted from blood. The sequence was collected from a human donor in good health. The chain carries TRBV15 and TRBJ1-2, with 9 bases aligning to TRBD1. CDR3 protein: CATSRDRTGVIFYGYTF. CDR3 bases: TGTGCCACCAGCAGAGATCGGACAGGGGTAATCTTCTATGGCTACACCTTC.